In this sample, the clone carrying this T cell receptor beta chain turned up many times. Its antigen remains unknown. This entry is derived from a study of T-cell memory formation after mild COVID-19. Looking at the study overall: Each donor largely had its own TCR clusters. Overall study findings and caveats: Day 15 to 85 contractors were CD4/CD8 balanced; later expanders leaned CD4+. Contracting CD8+ clones were enriched in EMRA, CD4+ mainly in CM and EM.

Germline loops: CDR1 MGHRA, CDR2 YSYEKL. This CDR3 is 13 amino acids long. V shed 1 base and J shed 3 bases, with 7 bases lying between them. TCRdb analysed the 5' RACE reads with MiXCR anew, one entry per CDR3 protein. The repertoire includes 430,000 or so distinct CDR3 sequences, about 23% of them detected once, and around an eighth sits in the top ten. The source of this sequence is an adult woman who had mild COVID-19 (a few samples of this study predate the infection). Cell type and time point are not known. Sequencing was done on a sample of PBMCs or a T cell subset sorted from them (not recorded which). This chain links TRBV4-1 with TRBJ2-7; D not certain. The CDR3 nucleotides are TGCGCCAGCAGCCAAGCCGCCGACTACGAGCAGTACTTC. Protein product: CASSQAADYEQYF.